This TCR beta chain was profiled in a study of Ad26.COV2.S vaccination and SARS-CoV-2 variants (dated by TCRdb to 2020 to 2023). For the wider study: Vaccine-arm donors were drawn from COV1001, a multicentre, randomized, double-blind, placebo-controlled phase I-IIa trial of Ad26.COV2.S in healthy adults. Ad26.COV2.S was administered intramuscularly at a dose of 5x10^10 or 1x10^11 viral particles, either as one shot or as two shots given 56 days apart. Sequencing of the TCRbeta repertoire served to evaluate the specificity and breadth of SARS-CoV-2-reactive T cell receptors following Ad26.COV2.S vaccination. A total of roughly 30 samples were included in the TCR-sequenced set, comprising around 20 Ad26.COV2.S vaccine recipients, 5 placebo recipients and 8 SARS-CoV-2 convalescent individuals. Trial participants were randomized into five groups of five, in which low-dose or high-dose Ad26.COV2.S was given once or twice, or placebo was given on both occasions. Investigators did not know the trial group allocation while performing experiments and assessing outcomes. Findings and caveats that apply to the study as a whole: Compared with placebo recipients, Ad26.COV2.S recipients showed higher spike-specific TCR breadth (P = 0.0014). It was noted by the authors that total T cell responses may have been underestimated by the TCR breadth and depth analyses. Substantial breadth of spike-specific CD8+ and CD4+ T cell responses was reported after vaccination. Comparable non-spike TCR breadth was observed between vaccine and placebo recipients, consistent with only spike being contained in the vaccine. The study lacked the statistical power to compare responses across vaccine doses or regimens.

This sample's treatment or condition label indicates: roughly 18 received Ad26.COV2.S at low or high dose, single or two shots; roughly five received placebo; per-sample allocation not given. Repertoires of vaccine and placebo recipients were sequenced from samples collected on day 63 after the first injection. In Cohort 1b, 25 to 30 adults aged 18-55 years were enrolled at a single site in Boston, USA, between 29 July and 7 August 2020. Ad26.COV2.S was a replication-incompetent adenovirus type 26 vector expressing a prefusion-stabilized SARS-CoV-2 spike protein from the original Wuhan strain. As concerns this clone: Which antigen it targets is not known. The sample holds no much larger clone one base away, and base qualities are not on file.

TCRbeta CDR3 regions were sequenced with the immunoSEQ Assay. After extraction, genomic DNA underwent amplification by bias-controlled multiplex PCR, followed by high-throughput sequencing. The original pipeline was this. To quantify the absolute abundance of each unique TCRbeta CDR3 region, sequences were collapsed and filtered. T cell fraction was estimated by normalization of TCRbeta template counts to usable DNA, with usable DNA being measured through amplification of reference genes present in all nucleated cells. Repertoire TCRs were annotated as SARS-CoV-2-specific by exact matching of V gene, CDR3 amino acid sequence and J gene to a known reactive TCR set. The reference SARS-CoV-2 TCR set was obtained from MIRA and was filtered for enrichment in COVID-19-positive ImmuneCODE repertoires, whereby public or cross-reactive TCRs were removed. Using the MIRA antigens, annotated TCRs were further analysed by specific ORF or by position within an ORF. Depth was the summed frequency of annotated unique rearrangements, while breadth was defined as annotated unique rearrangements over total unique productive rearrangements. Group comparisons of TCR breadth used two-sided Wilcoxon rank-sum tests. TCRdb obtained this table from immuneACCESS and retained in-frame rearrangements with V and J assigned. These tables miss some clones; where compared with another copy, unresolved V genes account for less than half of the shortfall, and the remainder is unexplained. V and J calls plus clone size are reproduced from that table; the DNA served to infer D and trimming. In all, the sample holds 200,000 to 250,000 clones, and over 75% of those were seen once. The ten top clones hold about 10% of the sample.

From the germline V gene (reference sequence), CDR1 is LNHDA and CDR2 is SQIVND. Unmatched junction bases come to 10, with V trimmed by 6 bases and J by 5 bases. From the cysteine up to the phenylalanine, the CDR3 has a length of 15 residues. Only the CDR3 region is kept as DNA, spanning 45 bases read in frame from base 1. The clonotype comes from a person aged 18-60 years who received the Ad26.COV2.S COVID-19 vaccine or a placebo. Recombination linked TRBV19 to TRBJ2-3; TRBD1 aligns with 8 central bases. The sample in question was peripheral blood, obtained in a trial of Ad26.COV2.S vaccine versus placebo. The DNA sequence is TGTGCCAGTAGGAGGACAGGGACTCTTGGAGATACGCAGTATTTT. This gives the protein CASRRTGTLGDTQYF.